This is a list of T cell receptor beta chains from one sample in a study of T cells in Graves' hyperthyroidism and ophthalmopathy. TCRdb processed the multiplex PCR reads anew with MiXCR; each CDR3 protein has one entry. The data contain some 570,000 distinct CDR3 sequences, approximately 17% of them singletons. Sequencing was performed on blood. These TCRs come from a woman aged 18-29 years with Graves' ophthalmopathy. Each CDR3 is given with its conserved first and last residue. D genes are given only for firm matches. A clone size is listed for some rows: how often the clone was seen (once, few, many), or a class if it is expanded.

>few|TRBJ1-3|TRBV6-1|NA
TGTGCCAGCAGCGATACTACATCCAACACCATATATTTT
CASSDTTSNTIYF
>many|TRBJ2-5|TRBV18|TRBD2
TGTGCCAGCTCACCGGGACTATCTACGGAGACCCAGTACTTC
CASSPGLSTETQYF
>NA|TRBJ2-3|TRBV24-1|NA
TGTGCCACCAGTGATTACATCCGTGCAGATACGCAGTATTTT
CATSDYIRADTQYF
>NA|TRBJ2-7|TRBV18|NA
TGTGCCAGCTCACCACGTTCGGGGGCCGGGTATTACGAGCAGTACTTC
CASSPRSGAGYYEQYF
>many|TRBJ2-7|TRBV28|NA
TGTGCCAGCAGTTCCAGAACCTACGAGCAGTACTTC
CASSSRTYEQYF
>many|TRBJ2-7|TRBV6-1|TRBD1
TGTGCCAGCAGTGATAGGGGACAGGGGTCCGGATGGTCCTACGAGCAGTACTTC
CASSDRGQGSGWSYEQYF
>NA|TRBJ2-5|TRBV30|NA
TGTGCCTGGAGTGTACTAAGAAACGAAGAGACCCAGTACTTC
CAWSVLRNEETQYF
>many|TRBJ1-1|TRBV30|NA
TGTGCCTGGAGGGGGGGGGCGTGGTCTGAAGCTTTCTTT
CAWRGGAWSEAFF
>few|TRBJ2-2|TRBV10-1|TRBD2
TGCGCCAGCATCGAGAGACTAGCGGGAGGAAAAACCGGGGAGCTGTTTTTT
CASIERLAGGKTGELFF
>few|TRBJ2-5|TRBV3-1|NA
TGTGCCAGCAGCCAAGATCGTACTAGTAAGCAAGAGACCCAGTACTTC
CASSQDRTSKQETQYF
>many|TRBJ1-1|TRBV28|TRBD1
TGTGCCAGCATCCGACAGGGCACTGAAGCTTTCTTT
CASIRQGTEAFF
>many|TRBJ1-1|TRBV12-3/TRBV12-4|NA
TGTGCCAGCAGTTTCAACACAAGGTGGAACACTGAAGCTTTCTTT
CASSFNTRWNTEAFF
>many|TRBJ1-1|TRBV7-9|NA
TGTGCCAGCAGCTTAGATGGGGGGCGGGCTGAAGCTTTCTTT
CASSLDGGRAEAFF
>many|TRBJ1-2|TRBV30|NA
TGTGCCTGGAGTGTAACAGGGCACTATGGCTACACCTTC
CAWSVTGHYGYTF
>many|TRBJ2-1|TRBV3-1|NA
TGTGCCAGCAGCTTGGAGGGGGGCCCCGTTGATGAGCAGTTCTTC
CASSLEGGPVDEQFF
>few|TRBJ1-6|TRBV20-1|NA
TGCAGTGCTAGTGAGGGGACAAACTCTTCACCCCTCCACTTT
CSASEGTNSSPLHF
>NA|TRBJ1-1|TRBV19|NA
TGTGCCAGTAAACACTTGAACACTGAAGCTTTCTTT
CASKHLNTEAFF
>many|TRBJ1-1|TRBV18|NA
TGTGCCAGCTCAACAGCCACTGAAGCTTTCTTT
CASSTATEAFF
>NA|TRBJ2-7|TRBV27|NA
TGTGCCAGCAGTCCTCTCAGGGGCCTCTACGAGCAGTACTTC
CASSPLRGLYEQYF
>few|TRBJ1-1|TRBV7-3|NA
TGTGCCAGCAGCTTAAGGCGGTCACAGAACACTGAAGCTTTCTTT
CASSLRRSQNTEAFF
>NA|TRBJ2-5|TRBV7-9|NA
TGTGCCAGCAGCGCCGACAATCACCAAGAGACCCAGTACTTC
CASSADNHQETQYF
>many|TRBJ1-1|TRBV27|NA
TGTGCCAGCAGAGTAGACACTATGAACACTGAAGCTTTCTTT
CASRVDTMNTEAFF
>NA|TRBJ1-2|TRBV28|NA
TGTGCCAGCAGTTTTACGACGGGGGGTTTAGCCTATGGCTACACCTTC
CASSFTTGGLAYGYTF